The 5 T cell receptor beta chains in this list originate from one sample, sequenced in a study of cytomegalovirus exposure and HLA in healthy donors. The PCR contained 60 Vbeta and 13 Jbeta primers. The table came from immunoSEQ multiplex PCR; TCRdb's copy has only in-frame clones and leaves some out. The sample lists roughly 130,000 clones, 80% occurring once. Sequencing input: PBMCs. These receptors were obtained from a man aged 25-45 years in good health and CMV-seronegative.

The chain couples TRBV7-9 to TRBJ1-3; D is unresolved. This CDR3 comprises 15 residues. The ends were cut back, 1 base at V and 0 bases at J, with 7 bases in the middle. Germline loops: CDR1 SEHNR, CDR2 FQNEAQ (reference sequence). CDR3 loop: CASSLGGHSGNTIYF. DNA of the CDR3: TGTGCCAGCAGCTTAGGTGGGCACTCTGGAAACACCATATATTTT. The full variable domain, completed using reference TRBV7-9 and TRBJ1-3, is DTGVSQNPRHKITKRGQNVTFRCDPISEHNRLYWYRQTLGQGPEFLTYFQNEAQLEKSRLLSDRFSAERPKGSFSTLEIQRTEQGDSAMYLCASSLGGHSGNTIYFGEGSWLTVV.

V is TRBV14 and J is TRBJ2-1; 9 bases align to TRBD2. Germline CDR1 is SGHDN and CDR2 is FVKESK. The CDR3 spans 14 residues. V shed 4 bases and J 3 bases; nucleotides not matched to a gene: 1. The CDR3 DNA sequence: TGTGCCAGCAGCCGACTAGCGGACTACAATGAGCAGTTCTTC. Protein product: CASSRLADYNEQFF.

This chain joins TRBV2 and TRBJ1-4; TRBD1 matches 7 bases. Looked up from germline, CDR1 is SNHLY and CDR2 is FYNNEI. The CDR3 is 16 residues long. The trim removed 6 bases at V and 0 bases at J, leaving 7 bases unmatched. As DNA, the CDR3 is TGTGCCAGCAGGACCGGGACAGTAGCAACTAATGAAAAACTGTTTTTT. Amino acids: CASRTGTVATNEKLFF.

In DNA form, the CDR3 reads TGTGCCAGCAGTTATGAGCGGACCTCCTACGAGCAGTACTTC. Its translation is CASSYERTSYEQYF. The V call is TRBV28, the J call TRBJ2-7, with a possible D match to TRBD2 (5 bases). The CDR3 is made up of 14 amino acids. Germline CDR1 MDHEN, CDR2 SYDVKM. The V end lost 4 bases, the J end lost 0 bases, and 10 bases lay between the germline ends.

The gene calls are TRBV27 and TRBJ1-1; D remains ambiguous. Germline V gives CDR1 MNHEY, CDR2 SMNVEV (reference sequence). The CDR3 spans 14 residues. Trimming left V 5 bases short and J 5 bases short, with 15 bases between. CDR3 nucleotides: TGTGCCAGCAGTCGTATCCGCGGTACGACTGAAGCTTTCTTT. This sequence encodes CASSRIRGTTEAFF.